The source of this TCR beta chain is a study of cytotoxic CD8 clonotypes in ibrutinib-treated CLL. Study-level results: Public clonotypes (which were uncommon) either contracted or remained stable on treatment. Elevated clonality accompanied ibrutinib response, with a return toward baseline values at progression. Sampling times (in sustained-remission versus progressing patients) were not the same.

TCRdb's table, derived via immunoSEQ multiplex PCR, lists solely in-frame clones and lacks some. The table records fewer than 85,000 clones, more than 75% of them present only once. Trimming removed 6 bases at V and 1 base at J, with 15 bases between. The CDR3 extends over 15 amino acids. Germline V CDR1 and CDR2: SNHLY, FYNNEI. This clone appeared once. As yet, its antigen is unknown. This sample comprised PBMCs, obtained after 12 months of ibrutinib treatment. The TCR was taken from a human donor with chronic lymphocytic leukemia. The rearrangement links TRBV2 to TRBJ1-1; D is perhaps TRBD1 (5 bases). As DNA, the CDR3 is TGTGCCAGCAGCGACCTCGGGGGGACGAACACTGAAGCTTTCTTT. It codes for CASSDLGGTNTEAFF.